A single sample is the source of the 25 T cell receptor beta chains below, sequenced in a study of T cell responses to AZD1222 COVID-19 vaccine. Sequenced by immunoSEQ multiplex PCR; TCRdb stores in-frame clones only, minus some. The data contain just over 30,000 clones, approximately 87% of them singletons. Here the sequenced sample was peripheral blood, taken 28 days after the second AZD1222 dose. The receptors were gathered from an adult who received the AZD1222 COVID-19 vaccine.

This clone appeared a single time. The V call is TRBV11-3, the J call TRBJ2-1; D perhaps matches TRBD1 (7 bases). The length of the CDR3 is 15 residues. The germline V gene encodes CDR1 SGHNT and CDR2 YENEEA. V dropped 2 bases and J dropped 9 bases, with 17 bases sitting between them. In DNA form, the CDR3 reads TGTGCCAGCAGCTTACAGGGGGGTCTCGGAGGTGAGCAGTTCTTC. This gives the protein CASSLQGGLGGEQFF.

DNA of the CDR3: TGTGCTAGTGGTTCTACAACGGGGGCGAGGACTGAAGCTTTCTTT. Amino acid sequence: CASGSTTGARTEAFF. This chain uses TRBV12-5 with TRBJ1-1; D possibly corresponds to TRBD1 (6 bases). The CDR3 has 15 amino acids. V was pared by 4 bases and J by 5 bases, with 17 bases between. Germline V CDR1 and CDR2: LGHNT, FRNRAP.

This clone occurred once. The chain joins TRBV9 to TRBJ1-1; D gene unclear. Between the trimmed V and J ends, which lost 2 bases and 1 base, there was a span of 12 bases. Germline-derived CDR1 and CDR2 are SGDLS and YYNGEE. The CDR3 spans 15 residues. CDR3: CASSVTPDSNTEAFF. As DNA, the CDR3 is TGTGCCAGCAGCGTTACCCCCGACTCGAACACTGAAGCTTTCTTT.

The J gene is TRBJ2-4, the V gene TRBV21-1; TRBD1, the D gene given by the table, was not confirmed from the DNA. TRBV21-1 is a documented pseudogene. The CDR3 runs to 15 residues. This CDR3 reads CASRPSRDSKNIQYF. The CDR3 DNA follows: TGTGCCAGCCGTCCTTCCCGGGACAGTAAAAACATTCAGTACTTC.

The gene calls are TRBV3-1 (or the pseudogene TRBV3-2) and TRBJ1-4; TRBD1 might be the D (6 bases). The CDR3 is 14 residues long. CDR1 and CDR2 (germline): LGHDT, YNNKEL (reference sequence). The V and J ends lost 4 bases and 3 bases respectively, with 9 bases between them. CDR3 sequence (DNA): TGTGCCAGCAGCCTGCCAGGGGCTAATGAAAAACTGTTTTTT. It yields the protein CASSLPGANEKLFF.

V is TRBV29-1 and J is TRBJ2-1; tentative D call: TRBD1 (5 bases). There are 13 residues in the CDR3. The V end lost 3 bases, the J end lost 6 bases, and 12 bases lay between the germline ends. Germline CDR1 and CDR2: SQVTM and ANQGSEA. The CDR3, as DNA: TGCAGCGTTGAGGCAGGGCCAAGCAATGAGCAGTTCTTC. This encodes CSVEAGPSNEQFF.

The count of this clone is one. The chain joins TRBV3-1 (or the pseudogene TRBV3-2) to TRBJ2-3, with 7 bases matching TRBD1. J was trimmed by 2 bases and V by 1 base; bases with no gene match: 12. Looked up from germline, CDR1 is LGHDT and CDR2 is YNNKEL (reference sequence). The length of the CDR3 is 18 residues. CDR3 protein: CASSQGPAGTVITDTQYF. For the CDR3, the DNA is TGTGCCAGCAGCCAAGGACCTGCCGGGACAGTGATCACAGATACGCAGTATTTT.

This sequence joins TRBV10-3 and TRBJ2-7; 7 nucleotides align to TRBD1. Looked up from germline, CDR1 is ENHRY and CDR2 is SYGVKD. The J segment lost 2 bases and the V segment lost 0 bases, leaving 1 base of the junction unmatched. CDR3 length: 14 amino acids. CDR3 DNA: TGTGCCATCAGTGAGTCCACAGGGGCCTACGAGCAGTACTTC. It encodes CAISESTGAYEQYF.

The chain couples TRBV4-3 to TRBJ1-6, with D tentatively TRBD1 (5 bases). V was clipped by 3 bases and J by 8 bases, with 17 bases between them. Germline V gives CDR1 LGHNA, CDR2 YSLEER. The length of the CDR3 is 16 residues. The chain's CDR3 is CASSQRPPGTDSPLHF. The CDR3 region has the DNA TGCGCCAGCAGCCAGCGGCCGCCAGGGACGGATTCACCCCTCCACTTT.

The gene calls are TRBV5-1 and TRBJ2-7; 7 positions agree with TRBD1. This CDR3 is built from 13 residues. V shed 3 bases, J shed 1 base, and the junction held 1 base outside the gene matches. Germline CDR1 and CDR2: SGHRS and YFSETQ. The chain's CDR3 is CASSWDRSYEQYF. CDR3 coding DNA: TGCGCCAGCAGCTGGGACAGATCCTACGAGCAGTACTTC.

This clone was observed a single time. This rearrangement joins TRBV9 to TRBJ1-4; the D gene is possibly TRBD1 (6 bases). Trimming took 4 bases from V and 8 from J, leaving 18 bases between them. CDR1 and CDR2 (germline): SGDLS, YYNGEE. This CDR3 has 15 residues. For the CDR3, the DNA is TGTGCCAGCAGCTTCACGGGGGGCCAGGAAGAAAAACTGTTTTTT. Translation gives CASSFTGGQEEKLFF.

The chain uses TRBV9 and TRBJ2-2; D may be TRBD2 (6 bases). The germline V gene has CDR1 SGDLS and CDR2 YYNGEE. The CDR3 consists of 13 residues. Trimming stripped 6 bases from V and 6 bases from J, with 12 bases between. Written as DNA, the CDR3 is TGTGCCAGCACCCTACTAGCTCCCGGGGAGCTGTTTTTT. It encodes CASTLLAPGELFF.

V and J are TRBV3-1 (or the pseudogene TRBV3-2) and TRBJ2-7, with D maybe TRBD2 (5 bases). V lost 0 bases to trimming and J lost 7 bases, with 16 bases between them. Germline values: CDR1 LGHDT, CDR2 YNNKEL (reference sequence). This CDR3 has 15 residues. CDR3 sequence reads: CASSQEIGPSGEQYF. DNA for the CDR3: TGTGCCAGCAGCCAAGAAATTGGTCCCTCGGGGGAGCAGTACTTC.

The chain recombines TRBV10-1 with TRBJ2-7, with TRBD2 as a possible D gene (5 bases). This CDR3 has 13 residues. Germline V CDR1 and CDR2: WNHNN, SYGVQD (reference sequence). V was pared by 0 bases and J by 6 bases, with 9 bases between. The CDR3 sequence is CASSESWGAEQYF. CDR3 bases: TGCGCCAGCAGTGAGTCTTGGGGAGCCGAGCAGTACTTC.

The V call is TRBV2, the J call TRBJ1-6; 9 nucleotides match TRBD1. V trimming: 0 bases; J trimming: 9 bases; junction bases outside the gene matches: 12. CDR3 length equals 18 residues. Germline V gives CDR1 SNHLY, CDR2 FYNNEI. The CDR3 loop reads CASSEALPGTGNSSPLHF. The CDR3 region has the DNA TGTGCCAGCAGTGAAGCACTCCCCGGGACAGGGAACAGTTCACCCCTCCACTTT.

The genes are TRBV5-4 and TRBJ2-1; 8 bases agree with TRBD1. The CDR3 contains 15 residues. Germline V CDR1 and CDR2: SGHNT, YYREEE (reference sequence). With V trimmed by 5 bases and J by 3 bases, 7 bases remained unmatched. As DNA, the CDR3 is TGTGCCAGCAGTTCCGGGACAGGATTCTACAATGAGCAGTTCTTC. Protein: CASSSGTGFYNEQFF. Complete variable domain (other parts from reference TRBV5-4 and TRBJ2-1): ETGVTQSPTHLIKTRGQQVTLRCSSQSGHNTVSWYQQALGQGPQFIFQYYREEENGRGNFPPRFSGLQFPNYSSELNVNALELDDSALYLCASSSGTGFYNEQFFGPGTRLTVL.

This chain links TRBV10-3 with TRBJ1-2, with 7 bases fitting TRBD1. Germline V gene data show CDR1 as ENHRY and CDR2 as SYGVKD. V shed 4 bases, J shed 6 bases, and the junction held 2 bases outside the gene matches. This CDR3 comprises 12 residues. The CDR3 protein is CAISGQGDGYTF. The CDR3 DNA reads as TGTGCCATCAGTGGCCAGGGGGATGGCTACACCTTC.

This chain connects TRBV3-1 (or the pseudogene TRBV3-2) to TRBJ2-7; D is unclear. CDR3 length equals 17 residues. The V end lost 4 bases, the J end lost 1 base, and 20 bases lay between the germline ends. Germline V gene data show CDR1 as LGHDT and CDR2 as YNNKEL (reference sequence). CDR3 bases: TGTGCCAGCAGCCCGGAGTTAGGTGTCAGCTATTCCTACGAGCAGTACTTC. Translated: CASSPELGVSYSYEQYF.

The rearrangement joins TRBV28 to TRBJ1-3, with D possibly matching TRBD1 (6 bases). Germline CDR1 is MDHEN and CDR2 is SYDVKM. This CDR3 spans 17 amino acids. The ends were cut back, 2 bases at V and 0 bases at J, with 14 bases in the middle. The CDR3 coding sequence is TGTGCCAGCAGTTTAATCGGGGGGCCAAGCTCTGGAAACACCATATATTTT. Protein product: CASSLIGGPSSGNTIYF.

The CDR3 region is CASSVRNRRAWTEAFF. Here the CDR3 DNA reads TGTGCCAGCAGCGTTCGAAACCGCAGGGCTTGGACTGAAGCTTTCTTT. The genes are TRBV9 and TRBJ1-1; maybe TRBD1 (5 bases). The CDR3 is 16 residues long. The V and J ends lost 2 bases and 5 bases respectively, with 19 bases between them. From germline, CDR1 is SGDLS and CDR2 YYNGEE. Variable domain in full (rest from reference TRBV9 and TRBJ1-1): DSGVTQTPKHLITATGQRVTLRCSPRSGDLSVYWYQQSLDQGLQFLIQYYNGEERAKGNILERFSAQQFPDLHSELNLSSLELGDSALYFCASSVRNRRAWTEAFFGQGTRLTVV.

The chain uses TRBV7-8 and TRBJ2-7, with D unresolved. In germline, CDR1 is SGHVS, CDR2 FQNEAQ. Deletions cut 5 bases from V and 2 bases from J, with 13 bases between. CDR3 size: 14 residues. The CDR3 DNA follows: TGTGCCAGCAGCAAGCCGAGAGGAACCTACGAGCAGTACTTC. Its translation: CASSKPRGTYEQYF.

V is TRBV7-9 and J is TRBJ1-2, with D unresolved. There are 15 residues in the CDR3. The V gene lost 2 bases and the J gene lost 0 bases, with 10 bases spanning the gap. Looked up from germline, CDR1 is SEHNR and CDR2 is FQNEAQ (reference sequence). As DNA, the CDR3 is TGTGCCAGCAGCTTAACTCCTCGCACTAACTATGGCTACACCTTC. Encoded protein: CASSLTPRTNYGYTF. The full variable domain, completed using reference TRBV7-9 and TRBJ1-2, is DTGVSQNPRHKITKRGQNVTFRCDPISEHNRLYWYRQTLGQGPEFLTYFQNEAQLEKSRLLSDRFSAERPKGSFSTLEIQRTEQGDSAMYLCASSLTPRTNYGYTFGSGTRLTVV.

The chain carries TRBV6-5 and TRBJ1-4; weak D call: TRBD1 (5 bases). Germline CDR1 and CDR2: MNHEY and SVGAGI. V was trimmed by 2 bases and J by 8 bases, leaving 15 bases between them. The CDR3 spans 15 residues. CDR3 region: CASSYGAGAGEKLFF. DNA for the CDR3: TGTGCCAGCAGTTACGGGGCCGGGGCAGGGGAAAAACTGTTTTTT.

This sequence joins TRBV25-1 and TRBJ1-2; perhaps TRBD1 as D (5 bases). V shed 7 bases and J shed 0 bases, with 6 bases lying between them. This CDR3 contains 12 residues. The germline gives CDR1 MGHDK, CDR2 SYGVNS. The CDR3 region has the DNA TGTGCCAGCAAAGGGGCTAACTATGGCTACACCTTC. Its translation is CASKGANYGYTF.

The chain uses TRBV10-3 and TRBJ1-6, with unresolved D. The CDR3 runs 15 residues. Germline CDR1 and CDR2: ENHRY and SYGVKD. With 0 bases removed from V and 4 bases from J, the gap between germline ends came to 7 bases. The CDR3 loop is CAISESSGYNSPLHF. The CDR3 coding sequence is TGTGCCATCAGTGAGTCGTCAGGTTATAATTCACCCCTCCACTTT.